These T cell receptor beta chains were read from a single sample in a study of shared clonotypes between healthy human individuals. The protocol was immunoSEQ multiplex PCR, while the TCRdb copy is restricted to in-frame clones and leaves out a portion. The sample comprises 950,000 to 1,300,000 clones, 75% of which are singletons, and over 1.3% rests with the top ten. Sequenced: memory CD4+ T cells sorted from blood. Every receptor here comes from a man aged 18 to 29 in good health. The conserved cysteine and the conserved F or W are not part of the CDR3 here. A clone size is listed for some rows: how often the clone was seen (once, few, many), or a class if it is expanded.

clone_size v_call cdr3_aa
. TRBV7-2 ASSLVGTGGYEQY
once TRBV15 ATSRTGGVYGYT
. TRBV25-1 ASSESSDTQY
. TRBV18 ASSPQGDQPQH
. TRBV21-1 ASSKRGNVPPLH
. TRBV28 ASSGAGRNEQF
. TRBV5-4 ASSLESGVGGYT
. TRBV7-2 ASSSGQPGKPQH
. TRBV25-1 ASPWTGGYTGELF
. TRBV11-2 ASSILYEQY
. TRBV2 ASTPGGGPMVSPLH
once TRBV4-2 ASSPQRDALTGELF
. TRBV5-1 ASSKGLAGGSLPDTQY
few TRBV2 ASSEDQGRRTEAF
. TRBV7-4 ASRGRNTGELF
. TRBV19 ASSRSLAGTLSTDTQY
. TRBV18 ASSPSYNEQF
. TRBV5-6 ASSLGSNQPQH
. TRBV29-1 SVERRPGELF
. TRBV7-2 ASSRSGFSYNEQF
. TRBV5-1 ASSSQGAEDEKLF
. TRBV19 ASSPGGGPSYEQY
. TRBV5-4 ASSPARIEETQY
. TRBV4-3 ASSQDRPTGTLNEKLF
. TRBV6-1 ASSEERGNSPLH
. TRBV5-8 ASSLAWTGLNTEAF
few TRBV19 ASSDYTEAF
. TRBV19 ASSIDGGGSYEQY
. TRBV30 AWARASGYQETQY
. TRBV10-3 AISPSPTGNTEAF
few TRBV30 AWRDARRGVAYEQY
. TRBV19 ASSETPYEQY
. TRBV7-8 ASSLVSGGAYNSPLH
few TRBV6-4 ASSDRECPYEQY
. TRBV5-1 ASRLDSGPITDTQY
. TRBV6-6 ASSPREGTQY
few TRBV15 ATSRDVQGYGYT
. TRBV2 ASRVYSRNQETQY
few TRBV7-8 ASSGTSGQNGYT
. TRBV10-3 AISDLGGQETQY
. TRBV6-1 ASSEARSFYEQY
. TRBV28 ASSLGDRGGQY
. TRBV5-5 ASSPRASGTDTQY
. TRBV29-1 SARETGDRANYGYT
. TRBV28 ASSLWPTDGNQPQH
. TRBV2 ASGLEIYNEQF
. TRBV30 AWRAGGTGELF
. TRBV19 ASSIDRTNSPLH
. TRBV5-6 ASSLIGQATTDTQY